The text below deals with one T cell receptor (beta chain). Germline CDR1 is KGHSH and CDR2 is LQKENI. The CDR3 length is 15 residues. V lost 3 bases to trimming and J lost 3 bases, with 14 bases between them. This entry belongs to a study of control samples from healthy donors and cancer patients. Clones were sequenced by immunoSEQ multiplex PCR, and TCRdb holds only the in-frame ones, with some missing. The sample lists tens of thousands of clones; approximately 90% were seen once. The sequenced sample consisted of blood. The TCR sequence derives from a woman in her 70s in good health. V usage is TRBV18 and J usage is TRBJ1-1; D perhaps matches TRBD1 (6 bases). The CDR3 nucleotides are TGTGCCAGCTCACCGCGGCAGGGGTTGGACACTGAAGCTTTCTTT. It codes for CASSPRQGLDTEAFF.